Below, 18 T cell receptor beta chains from the same sample are listed, as sequenced in a study of control samples from healthy donors and cancer patients. The data were produced by immunoSEQ multiplex PCR, yet TCRdb's version contains in-frame clones alone and is incomplete. Seen here are roughly 150,000 clones, approximately 93% observed once, and the top ten hold around 2.5%. Sequenced sample: blood. The origin of the receptors is a man in his forties or fifties in good health.

This chain links TRBV5-1 with TRBJ1-4; D not resolved. Germline CDR1 and CDR2: SGHRS and YFSETQ. The CDR3 runs 14 residues. Trimming left V 2 bases short and J 4 bases short, with 9 bases between. The CDR3 is CASSLNSLNEKLFF. CDR3 in DNA: TGCGCCAGCAGCTTAAACAGCCTTAATGAAAAACTGTTTTTT.

The rearrangement joins TRBV13 to TRBJ2-1, with D perhaps matching TRBD2 (5 bases). From germline, CDR1 is PRHDT and CDR2 FYEKMQ (reference sequence). Trimming pared 4 bases from V and 0 bases from J, leaving 10 bases between. The CDR3 spans 15 residues. The CDR3 spells CASSSTRDSYNEQFF. The DNA of the CDR3 is TGTGCCAGCAGCTCGACCCGGGACTCCTACAATGAGCAGTTCTTC. The full variable domain, its missing parts supplied by reference TRBV13 and TRBJ2-1, is AAGVIQSPRHLIKEKRETATLKCYPIPRHDTVYWYQQGPGQDPQFLISFYEKMQSDKGSIPDRFSAQQFSDYHSELNMSSLELGDSALYFCASSSTRDSYNEQFFGPGTRLTVL.

This chain links TRBV28 with TRBJ1-5, with D possibly matching TRBD1 (5 bases). V shed 5 bases and J shed 3 bases, with 14 bases lying between them. This CDR3 region has 15 residues. CDR1 MDHEN and CDR2 SYDVKM come from the germline V gene. The CDR3 protein is CASSMTGGNNQPQHF. The CDR3 region has the DNA TGTGCCAGCAGTATGACGGGGGGGAACAATCAGCCCCAGCATTTT. Looking up the rest from reference TRBV28 and TRBJ1-5 gives the full variable domain: DVKVTQSSRYLVKRTGEKVFLECVQDMDHENMFWYRQDPGLGLRLIYFSYDVKMKEKGDIPEGYSVSREKKERFSLILESASTNQTSMYLCASSMTGGNNQPQHFGDGTRLSIL.

This sequence joins TRBV4-1 and TRBJ2-4; 7 bases fit TRBD2. Germline trimming cut 3 bases from V and 11 bases from J; bases unmatched to any gene: 1. The CDR3 covers 11 residues. Germline V gene lookup returns CDR1 MGHRA and CDR2 YSYEKL. CDR3 amino acids: CASSQGGVQYF. The CDR3 nucleotides read TGCGCCAGCAGCCAGGGGGGGGTTCAGTACTTC.

This chain links TRBV19 with TRBJ2-4, with D perhaps TRBD2 (6 bases). In germline, CDR1 is LNHDA, CDR2 SQIVND (reference sequence). The V and J ends lost 7 bases and 6 bases respectively, with 19 bases between them. The CDR3 is made up of 15 amino acids. The CDR3 reads CASTTQVGGRNIQYF. The CDR3 nucleotides are TGTGCCAGTACCACTCAGGTTGGAGGGAGAAACATTCAGTACTTC. Looking up the rest from reference TRBV19 and TRBJ2-4 gives the full variable domain: DGGITQSPKYLFRKEGQNVTLSCEQNLNHDAMYWYRQDPGQGLRLIYYSQIVNDFQKGDIAEGYSVSREKKESFPLTVTSAQKNPTAFYLCASTTQVGGRNIQYFGAGTRLSVL.

The chain links TRBV5-1 to TRBJ2-7; 8 positions agree with TRBD2. Trimming cost V 4 bases and J 6 bases; bases outside gene matches: 6. Germline CDR1 SGHRS, CDR2 YFSETQ. The CDR3 spans 13 residues. CDR3 protein: CASSTRTSLEQYF. The CDR3 nucleotides read TGCGCCAGCAGCACCCGGACTAGCCTCGAGCAGTACTTC.

The chain joins TRBV29-1 to TRBJ2-7; a weak D match, TRBD1 (6 bases). Germline V gene data show CDR1 as SQVTM and CDR2 as ANQGSEA. V lost 1 base and J lost 3, with 10 bases in between. The CDR3 runs to 13 residues. CDR3 loop: CSVEAGDIYEQYF. The CDR3 DNA follows: TGCAGCGTTGAAGCCGGGGACATCTACGAGCAGTACTTC.

The chain links TRBV11-2 to TRBJ2-5; the D gene is possibly TRBD2 (7 bases). Germline CDR1 reads SGHAT; CDR2 reads FQNNGV. The CDR3 is 13 residues long. Trimming removed 2 bases at V and 5 bases at J, with 9 bases between. CDR3 amino acids: CASSLRGAETQYF. In DNA form, the CDR3 reads TGTGCCAGCAGCTTACGGGGGGCTGAGACCCAGTACTTC.

This clone has a handful of counts. V usage is TRBV11-2 and J usage is TRBJ2-1; 11 bases agree with TRBD2. Per the germline V gene, CDR1 is SGHAT and CDR2 is FQNNGV. The V segment lost 8 bases and the J segment 9 bases; nucleotides outside the gene matches: 12. This CDR3 has 15 amino acids. CDR3 DNA: TGTGCCAGCGGCCTTGGGCTAGCGGGAGGATCTGAGCAGTTCTTC. Translation: CASGLGLAGGSEQFF. The complete variable domain, with remaining parts taken from reference TRBV11-2 and TRBJ2-1, reads EAGVAQSPRYKIIEKRQSVAFWCNPISGHATLYWYQQILGQGPKLLIQFQNNGVVDDSQLPKDRFSAERLKGVDSTLKIQPAKLEDSAVYLCASGLGLAGGSEQFFGPGTRLTVL.

This clone came up a few times. The CDR3 here is CASSLGGRTYEQYF. The CDR3 region has the DNA TGTGCCAGCAGCTTAGGCGGGAGGACCTACGAGCAGTACTTC. This chain connects TRBV11-2 to TRBJ2-7; 8 bases align to TRBD2. This CDR3 comprises 14 residues. Trimming cost V 1 base and J 2 bases; bases outside gene matches: 1. Germline CDR1 and CDR2: SGHAT and FQNNGV.

This clone was seen a single time. The V call is TRBV7-9, the J call TRBJ2-1, with a possible D match to TRBD2 (6 bases). V shed 3 bases and J shed 4 bases, with 10 bases lying between them. The CDR3 is 14 amino acids. Germline V gives CDR1 SEHNR, CDR2 FQNEAQ (reference sequence). CDR3: CASSLMAGYNEQFF. The CDR3 DNA reads TGTGCCAGCAGCTTGATGGCGGGATACAATGAGCAGTTCTTC.

V gene TRBV14 combines with J gene TRBJ2-7; D possibly corresponds to TRBD2 (6 bases). The CDR3 runs 14 residues. CDR1 SGHDN and CDR2 FVKESK come from the germline V gene. Trimming shortened V by 1 base and J by 6 bases, and 13 bases separated the two germline ends. CDR3 loop: CASSQARGSGEQYF. In DNA, the CDR3 is TGTGCCAGCAGCCAAGCACGGGGGAGTGGCGAGCAGTACTTC. The whole variable domain, filled in from reference TRBV14 and TRBJ2-7, reads EAGVTQFPSHSVIEKGQTVTLRCDPISGHDNLYWYRRVMGKEIKFLLHFVKESKQDESGMPNNRFLAERTGGTYSTLKVQPAELEDSGVYFCASSQARGSGEQYFGPGTRLTVT.

Only a few counts were recorded for this clone. Within the sample, other DNA sequences also encode this same CDR3. This chain joins TRBV14 and TRBJ2-3; no reliable D call. This CDR3 contains 15 residues. Trimming took 1 base from V and 0 from J, leaving 8 bases between them. The germline gives CDR1 SGHDN, CDR2 FVKESK. CDR3 DNA: TGTGCCAGCAGCCAAGGGGCTTCAAGCACAGATACGCAGTATTTT. Residues: CASSQGASSTDTQYF.

V and J are TRBV5-1 and TRBJ1-4; D unresolved. The germline V and J ends were trimmed by 4 bases and 0 bases, with 13 bases remaining between them. Germline CDR1 reads SGHRS; CDR2 reads YFSETQ. The CDR3 has 16 amino acids. For the CDR3, the DNA is TGCGCCAGCAGCGTCAGGACGGCCGCAACTAATGAAAAACTGTTTTTT. Its translation: CASSVRTAATNEKLFF.

This clone appeared once. The chain couples TRBV7-9 to TRBJ2-7; 11 nucleotides align to TRBD2. Trimming at V came to 1 base and at J to 7 bases, leaving 6 bases not matched to a gene. The CDR3 contains 15 residues. Germline V lookup: CDR1 SEHNR, CDR2 FQNEAQ (reference sequence). CDR3 amino acids: CASSLVLAGEMEQYF. Written as DNA, the CDR3 is TGTGCCAGCAGCTTAGTACTAGCGGGAGAGATGGAGCAGTACTTC.

This rearrangement joins TRBV19 to TRBJ1-5; 10 nucleotides align to TRBD1. Germline CDR1 and CDR2: LNHDA and SQIVND (reference sequence). The CDR3 is 16 amino acids. V gave up 4 bases and J gave up 4 bases; unmatched junction bases: 7. CDR3 DNA: TGTGCCAGTAGTAGCGAGGGACAGGGGTGGAATCAGCCCCAGCATTTT. This translates into CASSSEGQGWNQPQHF. Based on the CDR3 plus reference TRBV19 and TRBJ1-5, the full variable domain is DGGITQSPKYLFRKEGQNVTLSCEQNLNHDAMYWYRQDPGQGLRLIYYSQIVNDFQKGDIAEGYSVSREKKESFPLTVTSAQKNPTAFYLCASSSEGQGWNQPQHFGDGTRLSIL.

The V and J genes are TRBV18 and TRBJ1-4; D gene unclear. Germline V gives CDR1 KGHSH, CDR2 LQKENI. Trimming removed 6 bases from V and 5 bases from J, with 10 bases in between. The CDR3 sequence is 13 residues long. This chain's CDR3 is CASSSDLNEKLFF. CDR3 DNA sequence: TGTGCCAGCTCTTCGGACTTAAATGAAAAACTGTTTTTT.

The chain combines TRBV19 with TRBJ1-5, with 7 nucleotides matching TRBD1. The junction had 9 bases not matched to a gene; V was cut back by 5 bases and J by 2 bases. Germline V gene lookup returns CDR1 LNHDA and CDR2 SQIVND (reference sequence). This CDR3 is 16 amino acids long. CDR3 DNA: TGTGCCAGTAGTTCTTCCGGACAGGTGGGCAATCAGCCCCAGCATTTT. The encoded protein is CASSSSGQVGNQPQHF.